These 22 T cell receptor beta chains originate from one sample sequenced in a study of T cells in Graves' hyperthyroidism and ophthalmopathy. The CDR3 regions of TCR beta were amplified from RNA transcripts. Using the HTBI primer set, a first-round RT-PCR was run on the TCR CDR3. TCRdb re-analysed the multiplex PCR reads in MiXCR, keeping a single row per CDR3 protein. Found here are some 580,000 distinct CDR3 sequences, about a sixth of them singletons; the top ten hold roughly 3.4%. The material sequenced was blood. These receptors were taken from a woman aged 40 to 55 with Graves' ophthalmopathy.

Only a few counts were recorded for this clonotype. This sequence joins TRBV20-1 and TRBJ2-7; possibly TRBD2 for D (6 bases). V was trimmed by 2 bases and J by 4 bases, leaving 9 bases between them. Germline values: CDR1 DFQATT, CDR2 SNEGSKA (reference sequence). The length of the CDR3 is 12 residues. CDR3 sequence (DNA): TGCAGTGCTAGACCCGGGGGATACGAGCAGTACTTC. Encoded protein: CSARPGGYEQYF.

This clonotype was detected ten times or more. The chain uses TRBV7-9 and TRBJ2-4, with 11 bases identical to TRBD2. CDR3 length: 14 residues. Germline-derived CDR1 and CDR2 are SEHNR and FQNEAQ (reference sequence). With 5 bases clipped from V and 5 bases from J, the junction kept 2 bases outside the gene matches. In nucleotides, the CDR3 is TGTGCCAGCAGCCCGGGACTAGCGGAAAACATTCAGTACTTC. Its translation is CASSPGLAENIQYF.

This clonotype was detected a few times. The chain is built from TRBV6-1 and TRBJ1-1; D remains ambiguous. Germline-derived CDR1 and CDR2 are MNHNS and SASEGT. V was cut by 2 bases and J by 11 bases, with 3 bases left in between. The CDR3 spans 9 residues. The CDR3 DNA reads as TGTGCCAGCAGTGAAATGGCTTTCTTT. Its translation: CASSEMAFF.

In its sample, this clonotype was seen many times. V gene TRBV30 combines with J gene TRBJ1-2; 8 bases are shared with TRBD1. After removal of 2 bases from V and 8 bases from J, the junction contained 7 bases not matched to a gene. The germline V gene has CDR1 GTSNPN and CDR2 SVGIG (reference sequence). The CDR3 runs 13 residues. CDR3 residues: CAWSHGQGEGYTF. In nucleotides, the CDR3 is TGTGCCTGGAGTCACGGACAGGGTGAGGGCTACACCTTC.

The chain is built from TRBV5-1 and TRBJ2-7; 8 nucleotides align to TRBD2. Germline V gene data show CDR1 as SGHRS and CDR2 as YFSETQ. The V gene end was trimmed by 4 bases and the J gene end by 5 bases; junction bases not matched to a gene: 17. The CDR3 contains 17 residues. The CDR3 DNA is TGCGCCAGCAGCCTCCCGGGGGCAGCGGGAGTTAAAGACGAGCAGTACTTC. This codes for CASSLPGAAGVKDEQYF.

This clonotype appeared many times. The chain carries TRBV30 and TRBJ2-3; perhaps D is TRBD1 or TRBD2 (6 bases each). V shed 0 bases and J shed 5 bases, with 15 bases lying between them. This CDR3 comprises 15 residues. CDR1 is GTSNPN and CDR2 is SVGIG in the germline V gene (reference sequence). The CDR3 protein is CAWSVQGRFRDTQYF. CDR3 DNA: TGTGCCTGGAGTGTGCAGGGGAGGTTTCGAGATACGCAGTATTTT.

This clonotype was seen at least ten times. This chain links TRBV2 with TRBJ1-2; D gene uncertain. From germline, CDR1 is SNHLY and CDR2 FYNNEI. The CDR3 covers 14 residues. Between the trimmed V and J ends, which lost 1 base and 7 bases, there was a span of 13 bases. The CDR3 here is CASSEEGRSGGYTF. The DNA of the CDR3 is TGTGCCAGCAGTGAAGAGGGCAGAAGTGGTGGCTACACCTTC.

This clonotype was counted ten times or more. The chain combines TRBV30 with TRBJ1-1, with a possible D match to TRBD1 (5 bases). Deletions cut 4 bases from V and 7 bases from J, with 13 bases between. Germline V gives CDR1 GTSNPN, CDR2 SVGIG (reference sequence). The CDR3 covers 12 residues. CDR3: CAWMKGVGEAFF. DNA of the CDR3: TGTGCCTGGATGAAAGGGGTGGGTGAAGCTTTCTTT.

This clonotype was seen many times. This chain links TRBV6-1 with TRBJ1-5, with 8 bases that match TRBD1. The CDR3 sequence is 17 residues long. V shed 4 bases, J shed 4 bases, and the junction held 12 bases outside the gene matches. The germline gives CDR1 MNHNS, CDR2 SASEGT. Here the CDR3 DNA reads TGTGCCAGCAGTGGTGCTGGGGACAGGCTGTGGAATCAGCCCCAGCATTTT. Translation: CASSGAGDRLWNQPQHF.

This clonotype appeared many times. The rearrangement joins TRBV5-1 to TRBJ2-3, with TRBD2 identical over 7 bases. V was clipped by 0 bases and J by 5 bases; unmatched bases: 9. CDR3 size: 16 residues. Germline lookup yields CDR1 SGHRS and CDR2 YFSETQ. CDR3 residues: CASSLALAAEVDTQYF. DNA of the CDR3: TGCGCCAGCAGCTTGGCGCTAGCGGCAGAAGTAGATACGCAGTATTTT.

This clonotype was seen only a few times. This chain links TRBV9 with TRBJ2-3; 11 bases map to TRBD2. The CDR3 runs 16 residues. J lost 4 bases, V lost 4 bases, and 8 bases had no gene match. Germline assignment: CDR1 SGDLS and CDR2 YYNGEE. As DNA, the CDR3 is TGTGCCAGCAGCACCTCCGGGACTAGCGGCGCAGATACGCAGTATTTT. It is translated as CASSTSGTSGADTQYF.

This clonotype has ten or more counts. The chain links TRBV11-2 to TRBJ2-2; D gene uncertain. V was shortened by 5 bases and J by 3 bases, with 10 bases between the two germline ends. The length of the CDR3 is 14 residues. CDR1 and CDR2 from the germline V gene are SGHAT and FQNNGV. The CDR3 DNA follows: TGTGCCAGCAGCCTGGAGCGCTACACCGGGGAGCTGTTTTTT. As protein: CASSLERYTGELFF.

This clonotype was observed many times. The V gene is TRBV10-3, the J gene TRBJ1-1; TRBD1 agrees at 9 bases. Losses at the gene ends were 6 bases for V and 5 bases for J; bases not matched to a gene: 4. CDR3 length equals 13 residues. The germline V gene encodes CDR1 ENHRY and CDR2 SYGVKD. The CDR3 is CAIRQGALTEAFF. CDR3 DNA: TGTGCCATCAGACAGGGGGCTTTGACTGAAGCTTTCTTT.

The chain links TRBV19 to TRBJ2-3; TRBD1 aligns across 8 bases. The CDR3 runs 18 residues. V lost 0 bases, J lost 3 bases, and 11 bases stayed unmatched. In germline, CDR1 is LNHDA, CDR2 SQIVND (reference sequence). The CDR3 DNA reads as TGTGCCAGTAGTATAGAGTATGCAGGGGGCGCGGGGACAGATACGCAGTATTTT. Its protein product is CASSIEYAGGAGTDTQYF.

This clonotype has a count of ten or more. The CDR3 is CASSQVPAEAFF. For the CDR3, the DNA is TGTGCCAGCAGCCAAGTACCCGCTGAAGCTTTCTTT. This chain connects TRBV3-1 to TRBJ1-1; D is undetermined. Germline V gene data show CDR1 as LGHDT and CDR2 as YNNKEL (reference sequence). V was clipped by 1 base and J by 6 bases, with 6 bases between them. The CDR3 is made up of 12 amino acids.

Of note for this clonotype: The conserved final phenylalanine or tryptophan is absent from the CDR3, which likely points to a read error. This chain connects TRBV2 to TRBJ2-2; D possibly corresponds to TRBD1 (6 bases). The V and J ends lost 6 bases and 0 bases respectively, with 11 bases between them. The CDR3 contains 15 residues. Germline V gives CDR1 SNHLY, CDR2 FYNNEI. CDR3 residues: CASRVGAANTGELFS. CDR3 DNA sequence: TGTGCCAGCAGGGTGGGGGCAGCGAACACCGGGGAGCTGTTTTCT.

This clonotype has at least ten counts. The chain has TRBV15 and TRBJ2-7, with D perhaps being TRBD1 or TRBD2 (5 bases each). V lost 2 bases and J lost 4, with 24 bases in between. The CDR3 loop spans 18 amino acids. The germline V gene encodes CDR1 LNHNV and CDR2 YYDKDF (reference sequence). The CDR3 coding sequence is TGTGCCACCAGCAGATACCGCGGCGAGGGCCATTGGGGGTACGAGCAGTACTTC. This codes for CATSRYRGEGHWGYEQYF. The complete variable domain, with remaining parts taken from reference TRBV15 and TRBJ2-7, reads DAMVIQNPRYQVTQFGKPVTLSCSQTLNHNVMYWYQQKSSQAPKLLFHYYDKDFNNEADTPDNFQSRRPNTSFCFLDIRSPGLGDTAMYLCATSRYRGEGHWGYEQYFGPGTRLTVT.

This clonotype was counted ten times or more. Compared with germline, one end of the junction differs, possibly owing to a read error. V gene TRBV6-1 combines with J gene TRBJ2-3, with 7 bases fitting TRBD2. This CDR3 spans 15 amino acids. Looked up from germline, CDR1 is MNHNS and CDR2 is SASEGT. The CDR3 protein is CASSNLGGSKDTQYF. CDR3 sequence (DNA): TGTGCCAGCAGCAACTTAGGCGGGAGCAAAGATACGCAGTATTTT.

The chain recombines TRBV20-1 with TRBJ1-3; 10 nucleotides agree with TRBD1. Per germline, CDR1 DFQATT and CDR2 SNEGSKA (reference sequence). Trimming at V came to 2 bases and at J to 1 base, leaving 5 bases not matched to a gene. CDR3 length equals 16 residues. CDR3 loop: CSARRGQGKSGNTIYF. The CDR3 nucleotides read TGCAGTGCTAGAAGGGGACAGGGGAAATCTGGAAACACCATATATTTT.

This clonotype was recorded at least ten times. This chain connects TRBV12-3 or TRBV12-4 to TRBJ2-7; D is perhaps TRBD1 (6 bases). The ends were cut back, 1 base at V and 5 bases at J, with 18 bases in the middle. The CDR3 sequence is 16 residues long. DNA of the CDR3: TGTGCCAGCAGTTTAGGGAATAGGGGGATTATGGACGAGCAGTACTTC. This sequence encodes CASSLGNRGIMDEQYF.

In its sample, this clonotype was seen many times. This sequence joins TRBV3-1 and TRBJ2-2; D remains unclear. The V gene lost 11 bases and the J gene lost 6 bases, with 13 bases spanning the gap. The V gene's germline CDR1 is LGHDT and CDR2 YNNKEL (reference sequence). The CDR3 sequence is 12 residues long. The CDR3 DNA follows: TGTGCCGCCATGGGTTACGCCGGGGAGCTGTTTTTT. This gives the protein CAAMGYAGELFF.

V usage is TRBV6-1 and J usage is TRBJ2-7; 9 positions agree with TRBD1. The CDR3 loop spans 13 amino acids. Germline CDR1 is MNHNS and CDR2 is SASEGT. Losses at the gene ends were 7 bases for V and 5 bases for J; bases not matched to a gene: 6. CDR3 protein: CASMNRGRDEQYF. Here the CDR3 DNA reads TGTGCCAGCATGAACAGGGGGCGCGACGAGCAGTACTTC.